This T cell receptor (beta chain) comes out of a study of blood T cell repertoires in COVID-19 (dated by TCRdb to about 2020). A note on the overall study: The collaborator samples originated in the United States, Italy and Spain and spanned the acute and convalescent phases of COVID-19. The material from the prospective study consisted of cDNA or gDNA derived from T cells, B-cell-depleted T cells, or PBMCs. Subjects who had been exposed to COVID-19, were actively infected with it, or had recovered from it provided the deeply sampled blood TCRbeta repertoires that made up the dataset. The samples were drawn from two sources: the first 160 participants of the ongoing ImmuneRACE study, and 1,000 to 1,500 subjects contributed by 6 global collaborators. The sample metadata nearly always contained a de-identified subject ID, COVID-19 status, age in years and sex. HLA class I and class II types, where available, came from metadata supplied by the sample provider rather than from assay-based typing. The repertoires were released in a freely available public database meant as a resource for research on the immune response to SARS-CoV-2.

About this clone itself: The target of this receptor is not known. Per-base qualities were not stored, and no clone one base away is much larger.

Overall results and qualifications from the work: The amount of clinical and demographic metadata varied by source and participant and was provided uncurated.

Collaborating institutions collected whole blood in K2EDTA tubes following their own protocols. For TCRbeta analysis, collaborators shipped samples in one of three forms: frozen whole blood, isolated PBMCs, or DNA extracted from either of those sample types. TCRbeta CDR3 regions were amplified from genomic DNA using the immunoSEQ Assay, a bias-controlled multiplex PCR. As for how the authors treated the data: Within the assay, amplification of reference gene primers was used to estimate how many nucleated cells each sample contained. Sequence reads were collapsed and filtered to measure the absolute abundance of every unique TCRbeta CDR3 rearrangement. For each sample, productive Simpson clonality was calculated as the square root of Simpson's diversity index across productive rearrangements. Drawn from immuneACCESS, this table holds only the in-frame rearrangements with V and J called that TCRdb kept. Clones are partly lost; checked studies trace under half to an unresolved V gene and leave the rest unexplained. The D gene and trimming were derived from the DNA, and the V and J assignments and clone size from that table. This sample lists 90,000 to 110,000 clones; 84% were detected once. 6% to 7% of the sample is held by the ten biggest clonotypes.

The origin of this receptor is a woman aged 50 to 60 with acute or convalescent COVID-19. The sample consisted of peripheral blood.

The CDR3 region: CASSFGRARNEQYF. The DNA reads TGTGCCAGCAGCTTCGGGAGGGCACGGAACGAGCAGTACTTC. Recombination connected TRBV11-2 to TRBJ2-7; TRBD2 lines up with 8 middle nucleotides. V lost 3 bases and J lost 5 bases, and the count of bases not matched to a germline gene is 6. CDR1 and CDR2 (SGHAT, FQNNGV) derive from the germline V gene. Its CDR3 holds 14 amino acids, cysteine through phenylalanine. Only the CDR3 part of the read is kept: 42 bases, read in frame from the first base.